The 10 T cell receptor beta chains reported below all come from one sample, sequenced in a study of T cell responses to AZD1222 COVID-19 vaccine. TCRdb's copy holds only in-frame clones and misses some; the assay was immunoSEQ multiplex PCR. The sample's table shows 150,000 or so clones. Sequencing used peripheral blood. The receptors stem from an adult in good health.

This sequence joins TRBV6-2 or TRBV6-3 and TRBJ2-7; either TRBD1 or TRBD2 may supply D (6 bases each). The germline V gene has CDR1 MNHEY and CDR2 SVGEGT. The CDR3 is 14 amino acids. V was trimmed by 2 bases and J by 2 bases, leaving 10 bases between them. The CDR3 coding sequence is TGTGCCAGCAGTTACGAAGGGGGGCCCTACGAGCAGTACTTC. Translated: CASSYEGGPYEQYF.

The chain uses TRBV30 and TRBJ1-2, with D possibly matching TRBD1 (5 bases). The ends were cut back, 0 bases at V and 8 bases at J, with 13 bases in the middle. This CDR3 comprises 13 residues. CDR1 is GTSNPN, CDR2 SVGIG, per germline (reference sequence). The CDR3 loop reads CAWSVIRALGYTF. The CDR3 nucleotides read TGTGCCTGGAGTGTAATCAGGGCATTAGGCTACACCTTC.

The V and J genes are TRBV5-1 and TRBJ1-1, with D possibly TRBD1 on 5 matching bases. The germline CDR1 and CDR2 sequences are SGHRS and YFSETQ. The CDR3 covers 13 residues. Trimming took off 2 bases at V and 5 bases at J, with 10 bases between the two ends. The CDR3 loop is CASSFARATEAFF. Here the CDR3 DNA reads TGCGCCAGCAGCTTTGCCAGGGCTACTGAAGCTTTCTTT. Together with reference TRBV5-1 and TRBJ1-1, the CDR3 gives the full variable domain: KAGVTQTPRYLIKTRGQQVTLSCSPISGHRSVSWYQQTPGQGLQFLFEYFSETQRNKGNFPGRFSGRQFSNSRSEMNVSTLELGDSALYLCASSFARATEAFFGQGTRLTVV.

The rearrangement links TRBV19 to TRBJ1-1; 7 nucleotides agree with TRBD1. Trimming removed 5 bases from V and 6 bases from J; junction bases left unmatched: 9. Germline V CDR1 and CDR2: LNHDA, SQIVND (reference sequence). The length of the CDR3 is 14 residues. The CDR3 is CASSAQQGLAEAFF. The CDR3 DNA reads as TGTGCCAGTAGTGCCCAACAGGGGTTGGCTGAAGCTTTCTTT. Supplemented by reference TRBV19 and TRBJ1-1, the full variable domain reads DGGITQSPKYLFRKEGQNVTLSCEQNLNHDAMYWYRQDPGQGLRLIYYSQIVNDFQKGDIAEGYSVSREKKESFPLTVTSAQKNPTAFYLCASSAQQGLAEAFFGQGTRLTVV.

Written as DNA, the CDR3 is TGTGCCAGCAGTGACAGGGGTAGCCCTAATGAAAAACTGTTTTTT. It yields the protein CASSDRGSPNEKLFF. The rearrangement links TRBV6-1 to TRBJ1-4, with D possibly TRBD1 on 6 matching bases. The CDR3 spans 15 residues. Germline V gene sequence: CDR1 MNHNS, CDR2 SASEGT. Trimming took off 3 bases at V and 3 bases at J, with 11 bases between the two ends.

The gene calls are TRBV7-2 and TRBJ1-5, with 7 bases aligning to TRBD1. CDR1 is SGHTA, CDR2 FQGNSA, per germline. The CDR3 extends over 15 amino acids. J lost 3 bases, V lost 0 bases, and 2 bases had no gene match. The CDR3 loop reads CASSLAQGNNQPQHF. The CDR3 coding sequence is TGTGCCAGCAGCTTAGCACAGGGGAACAATCAGCCCCAGCATTTT.

J is TRBJ2-2 and V is TRBV18; the D is unclear. Trimming took 1 base from V and 2 from J, leaving 8 bases between them. Germline V gene data show CDR1 as KGHSH and CDR2 as LQKENI. This CDR3 contains 15 residues. The CDR3 sequence is CASSPRPHNTGELFF. The CDR3 nucleotides are TGTGCCAGCTCACCACGACCCCATAACACCGGGGAGCTGTTTTTT.

The genes are TRBV11-1 and TRBJ2-1; TRBD2 is a possible D gene (5 bases). Trimming left V 3 bases short and J 6 bases short, with 6 bases between. The CDR3 consists of 12 residues. Per germline, CDR1 SGHAT and CDR2 FQDESV (reference sequence). The CDR3 DNA reads TGTGCCAGCAGCTTCCTAGCCAATGAGCAGTTCTTC. It is translated as CASSFLANEQFF.

This chain links TRBV14 with TRBJ1-2, with D perhaps TRBD1 (5 bases). This CDR3 has 15 amino acids. Deletions cut 0 bases from V and 6 bases from J, with 14 bases between. Germline V gene lookup returns CDR1 SGHDN and CDR2 FVKESK. The CDR3 here is CASSQDLWTRDGYTF. CDR3 coding DNA: TGTGCCAGCAGCCAAGATCTGTGGACAAGGGATGGCTACACCTTC.

The CDR3 loop reads CASSISGGRSTDTQYF. DNA for the CDR3: TGTGCCAGTAGTATTAGCGGGGGACGAAGCACAGATACGCAGTATTTT. J is TRBJ2-3 and V is TRBV19, with 9 bases matching TRBD2. CDR3 length equals 16 residues. Germline CDR1 LNHDA, CDR2 SQIVND (reference sequence). V lost 3 bases to trimming and J lost 0 bases; unmatched junction nucleotides: 4.